This is a list of T cell receptor beta chains from one sample in a study of breast tumors, draining lymph nodes, adjacent tissues. Each CDR3 protein gets one entry after TCRdb re-called the multiplex PCR reads with MiXCR. The sample has under 250,000 distinct CDR3 sequences; about a third are singletons. Sequences were obtained from axillary lymph node tissue. The origin of the receptors is a female donor with breast cancer. Some clones in this sample may be carry-over from other donors' samples. The CDR3 runs from the conserved cysteine through the conserved F or W. The order of the fields is J gene, D gene, V gene, clone size, CDR3 DNA, CDR3 protein. A D gene is named only where the DNA matches it firmly. Rows give clone size only sometimes, using once, few, many, or a class for an expanded clone.

>TRBJ2-5|.|TRBV7-9|many
TGTGCCAGCAGCTTCGGGACCGGGCTCCAAGAGACCCAGTACTTC
CASSFGTGLQETQYF
>TRBJ1-1|.|TRBV19|.
TGTGCCAGTAGTATAACTGGGGAGGGCCCTGAAGCTTTCTTT
CASSITGEGPEAFF
>TRBJ1-6|TRBD1|TRBV7-2|many
TGTGCCAGCAGCTCGCAGGGGGGCGTTAATAATTCACCCCTCCACTTT
CASSSQGGVNNSPLHF
>TRBJ1-4|.|TRBV18|few
TGTGCCAGCTCACCGCGGGACACCTATGAAAAACTGTTTTTT
CASSPRDTYEKLFF
>TRBJ1-1|.|TRBV20-1|few
TGCAGTGCTAGAAGGTCGAACACTGAAGCTTTCTTT
CSARRSNTEAFF
>TRBJ2-3|.|TRBV9|many
TGTGCCAGCAGCGTTTCCGGGAATGCAGATACGCAGTATTTT
CASSVSGNADTQYF
>TRBJ2-5|.|TRBV29-1|many
TGCAGCGCCCGACCTCGGGACTGGCAAGAGACCCAGTACTTC
CSARPRDWQETQYF
>TRBJ2-4|TRBD1|TRBV7-9|many
TGTGCCAGCAGCTTAAGCCCCGAGGGGGCGGTAGCCAAAAACATTCAGTACTTC
CASSLSPEGAVAKNIQYF
>TRBJ2-7|TRBD2|TRBV18|many
TGTGCCAGCTCAGGACTAGCGGGAGAGTACAACGAGCAGTACTTC
CASSGLAGEYNEQYF
>TRBJ2-3|.|TRBV7-7|.
TGTGCTAGCAGCTTAGCCCCGGGGTACAATGAGCAGTATTTT
CASSLAPGYNEQYF
>TRBJ1-4|.|TRBV9|.
TGTGCCAGCAGCGTAGCTCCGGGCGTATCTAATGAAAAACTGTTTTTT
CASSVAPGVSNEKLFF
>TRBJ2-7|TRBD2|TRBV12-3/TRBV12-4|many
TGTGCCAGCAGCCCGGGACTAGCGATTACCTACTACGAGCAGTACTTC
CASSPGLAITYYEQYF
>TRBJ2-4|TRBD2|TRBV12-3/TRBV12-4|many
TGTGCCAGCAGTTTAGCCTCGGGAGGATCAAACATTCAGTACTTC
CASSLASGGSNIQYF
>TRBJ2-1|TRBD1|TRBV12-3/TRBV12-4|many
TGTGCCAGCAGCGGACAGGTCAACAATGAGCAGTTCTTC
CASSGQVNNEQFF
>TRBJ2-7|.|TRBV5-6|many
TGTGCCAGCAGCTTGTGGAACGTCAGGTACGAGCAGTACTTC
CASSLWNVRYEQYF
>TRBJ1-1|.|TRBV12-3/TRBV12-4|.
TGTGCCAGCAGTAATGACGACGGGAACACTGAAGCTTTCTTT
CASSNDDGNTEAFF
>TRBJ2-6|.|TRBV19|.
TGTGCCAGTAGTAATCCTGGGTCTGGGGCCAACGTCCTGACTTTC
CASSNPGSGANVLTF
>TRBJ2-7|TRBD2|TRBV6-2/TRBV6-3|few
TGTGCCAGCAGTTACTCGGGGAGCGGGGTCTCCTACGAGCAGTACTTC
CASSYSGSGVSYEQYF
>TRBJ1-2|TRBD1|TRBV10-3|once
TGTGCCATCGGAGGAGCAGGGGGTGTCTATGGCTACACCTTC
CAIGGAGGVYGYTF
>TRBJ2-3|TRBD1|TRBV19|many
TGTGCCTCCTCGGAAACAGGGGGCGAAACGCAGTATTTT
CASSETGGETQYF
>TRBJ2-5|.|TRBV30|many
TGTGCCTGGAGTGTATTGGCGGGGTCCCAAGAGACCCAGTACTTC
CAWSVLAGSQETQYF
>TRBJ2-1|.|TRBV24-1|.
TGTGCCACCAGTGGTTTGGTCCAGTACAATGAGCAGTTCTTC
CATSGLVQYNEQFF
>TRBJ2-3|.|TRBV5-4|many
TGTGCCAGCAGCTTGGTGGGGGGAGTGAGGTCAGATACGCAGTATTTT
CASSLVGGVRSDTQYF
>TRBJ2-1|.|TRBV7-2|many
TGTGCCAGCAGCTTAGTGGCAAACAATGAGCAGTTCTTC
CASSLVANNEQFF
>TRBJ2-7|.|TRBV7-2|.
TGTGCCAGCAGCCTAAAGGCTAATTACGAGCAGCATTTC
CASSLKANYEQHF
>TRBJ2-1|.|TRBV24-1|.
TGTGCCACCAGTGATAGGAGTATTTACAATGAGCAGTTCTTC
CATSDRSIYNEQFF
>TRBJ1-5|.|TRBV7-9|many
TGTGCCAGCAGCTTAGGAGACATTAGCAATCAGCCCCAGCATTTT
CASSLGDISNQPQHF
>TRBJ2-3|TRBD2|TRBV2|once
TGTGCCAGCAGTGCTAGCCTCCCGGGCGGGAGTGGCTACGGTGGGGATACGCAGTATTTT
CASSASLPGGSGYGGDTQYF
>TRBJ2-1|TRBD2|TRBV3-1|.
TGTGCCGGCAGCCGGACGGGAGGGCCATCGGATGAGCAGTTCTTC
CAGSRTGGPSDEQFF
>TRBJ2-2|.|TRBV3-1|.
TGTGCCAGCAGCCCGCGCGCCGGGGAGCTGCTTTTT
CASSPRAGELLF
>TRBJ2-3|.|TRBV20-1|.
TGCAGTGCTAGTTCCGGGACACCCGTAAGGGATACGCAGTATTTT
CSASSGTPVRDTQYF
>TRBJ2-7|.|TRBV7-8|.
TGTGCCAGCAGCCCCGCGGGATTTGGCGAGCAGTACTTC
CASSPAGFGEQYF
>TRBJ1-5|.|TRBV2|.
TGTGCCAGCAGTATAGACGGGAATCAGCCCCAGCATTTT
CASSIDGNQPQHF
>TRBJ2-7|TRBD2|TRBV9|few
TGTGCCAGCAGCGGGGGACTAGCGGGAAATTCCTACGAGCAGTACTTC
CASSGGLAGNSYEQYF
>TRBJ1-2|.|TRBV6-5|many
TGTGCCAGCAGTTACGGAGCAGAGAACTATGGCTACACCTTC
CASSYGAENYGYTF
>TRBJ2-1|TRBD2|TRBV12-3/TRBV12-4|.
TGTGCCAGCAGCCCACCGGGACTAGCGGGAGGGGTTGGGCAGTTCTTC
CASSPPGLAGGVGQFF
>TRBJ1-1|TRBD1|TRBV30|.
TGTGCCTGGAGAGGCTATAAATATAACAGGGGTGAAGCTTTCTTT
CAWRGYKYNRGEAFF
>TRBJ1-1|.|TRBV5-1|.
TGCGCCAGCGCTTCTGCGGGCAGGGGATCATTGAACACTGAAGCTTTCTTT
CASASAGRGSLNTEAFF
>TRBJ2-7|.|TRBV19|.
TGTGCCAGTAGTATAGTGAGAGCTGTGTACGAGCAGTACTTC
CASSIVRAVYEQYF
>TRBJ1-2|TRBD1|TRBV7-9|many
TGTGCCAGCAGCCAACAGGGGGCCCGGGCTAACTATGGCTACACCTTC
CASSQQGARANYGYTF
>TRBJ2-1|.|TRBV2|many
TGTGCCAGCAGTGAAGCCGTAAGATACAATGAGCAGTTCTTC
CASSEAVRYNEQFF
>TRBJ2-7|.|TRBV20-1|many
TGCAGTGCCCAGACCGGCGGAGGCTACGAGCAGTACTTC
CSAQTGGGYEQYF
>TRBJ1-1|.|TRBV7-6|.
TGTGCCAGCACCCTCAACCGGGGGGGGACTGAAGCTTTCTTT
CASTLNRGGTEAFF
>TRBJ2-1|TRBD2|TRBV9|many
TGTGCCAGCAGCGCGAGGACTAGCGTGAGCTCCTACAATGAGCAGTTCTTC
CASSARTSVSSYNEQFF
>TRBJ2-3|.|TRBV6-6|few
TGTGCCAGCAGTCACGGCGGGATGGGCACAGATACGCAGTATTTT
CASSHGGMGTDTQYF
>TRBJ2-1|TRBD2|TRBV6-4|.
TGTGCCAGCAGCCCCAATCAAGCGGGAGGGGGAAATGAGCAGTTCTTC
CASSPNQAGGGNEQFF
>TRBJ2-7|.|TRBV12-3/TRBV12-4|.
TGTGCCAGCAGTTTAGTTGTGACACACGAGCAGTACTTC
CASSLVVTHEQYF
>TRBJ1-4|.|TRBV7-9|many
TGTGCCAGCAGCTTAGGAGACAGTACTAATGAAAAACTGTTTTTT
CASSLGDSTNEKLFF
>TRBJ2-5|.|TRBV2|many
TGTGCCAGCAGTGTAGGTCAAATGCCGTCTGGGACCCAGTACTTC
CASSVGQMPSGTQYF
>TRBJ2-3|TRBD2|TRBV11-1|.
TGTGCCAGCAGTCCGGGACTAGCCTACACAGATACGCAGTATTTT
CASSPGLAYTDTQYF
>TRBJ2-2|.|TRBV4-2|.
TGTGCCAGCACGGGTTTGCGCCAGGGTCCCCAGGGCTGTGCGGACACCGGGGAGCTGTTTTTT
CASTGLRQGPQGCADTGELFF
>TRBJ2-7|.|TRBV7-6|many
TGTGCCAGCAGCTTATTTGTAGGCATTGGCGAGCAGTACTTC
CASSLFVGIGEQYF
>TRBJ2-7|.|TRBV6-5|.
.
CASSSSTISGNCERYF
>TRBJ1-1|TRBD1|TRBV27|.
TGTGCCAGCAGTGAAGTTTCAGGGGGCACTGAAGCTTTCTTT
CASSEVSGGTEAFF